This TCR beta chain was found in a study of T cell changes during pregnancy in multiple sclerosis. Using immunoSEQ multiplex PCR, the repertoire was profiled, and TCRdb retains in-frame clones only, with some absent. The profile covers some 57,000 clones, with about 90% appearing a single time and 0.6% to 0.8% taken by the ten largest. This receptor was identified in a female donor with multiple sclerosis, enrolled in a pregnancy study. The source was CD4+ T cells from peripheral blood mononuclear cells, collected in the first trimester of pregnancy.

In DNA form, the CDR3 reads TGTGCCAGCAGTTATGCCGGGACAGCAGGAACAGATACGCAGTATTTT. It yields the protein CASSYAGTAGTDTQYF. This chain uses TRBV6-6 with TRBJ2-3; TRBD1 agrees at 7 bases. The CDR3 has 16 amino acids. Looked up from germline, CDR1 is MNHNY and CDR2 is SVGAGI (reference sequence). The junction had 9 bases not matched to a gene; V was cut back by 3 bases and J by 3 bases.